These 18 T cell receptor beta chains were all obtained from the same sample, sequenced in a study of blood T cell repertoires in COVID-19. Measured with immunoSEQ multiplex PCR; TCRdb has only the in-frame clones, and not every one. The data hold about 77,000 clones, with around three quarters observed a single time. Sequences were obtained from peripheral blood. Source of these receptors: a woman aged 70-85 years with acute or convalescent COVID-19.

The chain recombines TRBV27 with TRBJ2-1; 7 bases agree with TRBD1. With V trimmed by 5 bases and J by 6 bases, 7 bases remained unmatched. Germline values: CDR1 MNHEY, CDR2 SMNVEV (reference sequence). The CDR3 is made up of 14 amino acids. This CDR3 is CASSIDRQGNEQFF. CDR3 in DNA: TGTGCCAGCAGTATCGACCGACAGGGCAATGAGCAGTTCTTC.

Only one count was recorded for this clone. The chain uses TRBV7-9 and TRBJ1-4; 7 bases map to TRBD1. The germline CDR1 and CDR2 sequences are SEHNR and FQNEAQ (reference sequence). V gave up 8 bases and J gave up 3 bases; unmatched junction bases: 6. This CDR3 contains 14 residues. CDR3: CASVTGASNEKLFF. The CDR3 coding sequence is TGTGCCAGCGTCACAGGGGCGTCTAATGAAAAACTGTTTTTT.

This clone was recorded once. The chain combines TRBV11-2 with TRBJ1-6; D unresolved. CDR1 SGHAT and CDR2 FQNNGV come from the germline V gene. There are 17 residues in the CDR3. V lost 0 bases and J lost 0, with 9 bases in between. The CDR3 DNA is TGTGCCAGCAGCTTAGATGGTCAGTACTCCTATAATTCACCCCTCCACTTT. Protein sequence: CASSLDGQYSYNSPLHF. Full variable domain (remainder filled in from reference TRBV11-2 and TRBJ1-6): EAGVAQSPRYKIIEKRQSVAFWCNPISGHATLYWYQQILGQGPKLLIQFQNNGVVDDSQLPKDRFSAERLKGVDSTLKIQPAKLEDSAVYLCASSLDGQYSYNSPLHFGNGTRLTVT.

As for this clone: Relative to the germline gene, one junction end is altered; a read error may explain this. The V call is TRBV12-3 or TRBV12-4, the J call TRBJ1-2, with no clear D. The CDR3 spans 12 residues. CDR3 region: CASRDDAGLMKF. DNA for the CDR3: TGTGCCAGCAGAGATGATGCGGGTTTAATGAAATTC.

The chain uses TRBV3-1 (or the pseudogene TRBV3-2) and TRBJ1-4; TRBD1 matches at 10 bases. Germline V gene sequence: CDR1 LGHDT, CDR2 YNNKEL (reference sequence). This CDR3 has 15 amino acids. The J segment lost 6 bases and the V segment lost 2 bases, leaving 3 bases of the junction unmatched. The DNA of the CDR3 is TGTGCCAGCAGCCAACGACAGGGGGCTTATGAAAAACTGTTTTTT. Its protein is CASSQRQGAYEKLFF.

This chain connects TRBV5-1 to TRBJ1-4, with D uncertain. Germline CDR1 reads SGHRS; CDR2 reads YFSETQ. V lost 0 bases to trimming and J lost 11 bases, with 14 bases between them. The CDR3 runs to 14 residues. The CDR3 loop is CASSLGQEVSKLFF. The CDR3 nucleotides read TGCGCCAGCAGCTTGGGCCAGGAGGTCTCCAAACTGTTTTTT.

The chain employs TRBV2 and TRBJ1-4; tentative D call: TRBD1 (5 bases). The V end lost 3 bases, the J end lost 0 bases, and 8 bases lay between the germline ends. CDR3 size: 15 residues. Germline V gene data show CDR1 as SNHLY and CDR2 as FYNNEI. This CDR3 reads CASSDQGATNEKLFF. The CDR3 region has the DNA TGTGCCAGCAGTGACCAAGGGGCAACTAATGAAAAACTGTTTTTT.

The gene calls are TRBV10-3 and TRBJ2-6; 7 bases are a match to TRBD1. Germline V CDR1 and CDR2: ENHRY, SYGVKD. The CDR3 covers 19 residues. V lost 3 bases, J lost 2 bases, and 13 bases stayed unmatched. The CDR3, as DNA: TGTGCCATCAGTGATGGAGCGAGGACAGGATCCGCTGGGGCCAACGTCCTGACTTTC. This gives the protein CAISDGARTGSAGANVLTF.

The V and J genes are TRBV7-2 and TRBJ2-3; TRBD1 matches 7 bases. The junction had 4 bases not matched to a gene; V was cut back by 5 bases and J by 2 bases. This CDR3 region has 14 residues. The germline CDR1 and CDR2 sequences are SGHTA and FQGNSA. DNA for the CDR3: TGTGCCAGCAGCCGCGGACAGGACACAGATACGCAGTATTTT. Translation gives CASSRGQDTDTQYF.

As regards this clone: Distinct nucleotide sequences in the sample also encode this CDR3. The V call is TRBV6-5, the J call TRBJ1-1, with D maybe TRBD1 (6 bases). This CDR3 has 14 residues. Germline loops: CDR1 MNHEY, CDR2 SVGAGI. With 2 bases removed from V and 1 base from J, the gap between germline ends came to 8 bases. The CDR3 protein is CASSYTDRNTEAFF. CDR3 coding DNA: TGTGCCAGCAGTTACACGGACAGGAACACTGAAGCTTTCTTT.

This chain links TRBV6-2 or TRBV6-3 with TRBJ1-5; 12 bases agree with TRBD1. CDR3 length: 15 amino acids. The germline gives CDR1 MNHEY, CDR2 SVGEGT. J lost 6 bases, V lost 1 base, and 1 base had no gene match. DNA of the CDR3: TGTGCCAGCAGTTACTGGGACAGGGGGCGTCAGCCCCAGCATTTT. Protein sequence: CASSYWDRGRQPQHF.

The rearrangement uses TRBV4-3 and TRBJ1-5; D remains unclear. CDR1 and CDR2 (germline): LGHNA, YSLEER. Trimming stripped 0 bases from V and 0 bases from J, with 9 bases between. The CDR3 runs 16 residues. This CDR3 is CASSQDRGISNQPQHF. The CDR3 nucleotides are TGCGCCAGCAGCCAAGACCGAGGTATTAGCAATCAGCCCCAGCATTTT.

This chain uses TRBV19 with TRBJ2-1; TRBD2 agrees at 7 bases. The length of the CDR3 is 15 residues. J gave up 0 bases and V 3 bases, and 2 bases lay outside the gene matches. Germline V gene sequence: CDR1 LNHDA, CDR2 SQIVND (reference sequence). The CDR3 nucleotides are TGTGCCAGTAGTATGACTAGCAGCTCCTACAATGAGCAGTTCTTC. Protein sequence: CASSMTSSSYNEQFF. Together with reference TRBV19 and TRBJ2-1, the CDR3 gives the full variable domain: DGGITQSPKYLFRKEGQNVTLSCEQNLNHDAMYWYRQDPGQGLRLIYYSQIVNDFQKGDIAEGYSVSREKKESFPLTVTSAQKNPTAFYLCASSMTSSSYNEQFFGPGTRLTVL.

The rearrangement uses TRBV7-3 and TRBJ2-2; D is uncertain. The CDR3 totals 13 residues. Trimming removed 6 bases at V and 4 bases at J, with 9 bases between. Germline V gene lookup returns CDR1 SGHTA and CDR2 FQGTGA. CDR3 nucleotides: TGTGCCAGCAGTTATCTGGCCACCGGGGAGCTGTTTTTT. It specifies CASSYLATGELFF.

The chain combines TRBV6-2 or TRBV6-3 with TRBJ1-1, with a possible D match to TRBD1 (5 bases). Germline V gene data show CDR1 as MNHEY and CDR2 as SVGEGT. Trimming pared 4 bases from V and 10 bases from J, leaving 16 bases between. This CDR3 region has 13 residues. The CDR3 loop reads CASSSGLPLRAFF. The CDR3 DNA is TGTGCCAGCAGTTCGGGACTCCCTTTGAGAGCTTTCTTT.

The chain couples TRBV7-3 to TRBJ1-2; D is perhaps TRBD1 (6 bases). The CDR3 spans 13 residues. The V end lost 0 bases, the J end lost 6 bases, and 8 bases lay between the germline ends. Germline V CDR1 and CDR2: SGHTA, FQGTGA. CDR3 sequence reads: CASSLTGADGYTF. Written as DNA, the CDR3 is TGTGCCAGCAGCTTAACGGGGGCTGATGGCTACACCTTC.

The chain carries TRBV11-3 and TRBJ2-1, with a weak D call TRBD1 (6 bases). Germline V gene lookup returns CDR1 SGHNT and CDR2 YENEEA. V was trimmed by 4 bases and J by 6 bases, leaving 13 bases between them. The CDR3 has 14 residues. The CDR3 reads CASSSMDSSNEQFF. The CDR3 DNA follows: TGTGCCAGCAGCTCCATGGACAGTAGCAATGAGCAGTTCTTC.

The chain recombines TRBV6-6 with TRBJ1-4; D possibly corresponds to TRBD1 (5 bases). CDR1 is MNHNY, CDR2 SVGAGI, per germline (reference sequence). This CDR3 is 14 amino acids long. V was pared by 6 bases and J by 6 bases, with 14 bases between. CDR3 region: CASRGRESYEKLFF. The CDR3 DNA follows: TGTGCCAGCAGGGGACGGGAGAGTTATGAAAAACTGTTTTTT.